The TCR beta chain described here comes from a study of graft-versus-host responses after intestinal transplantation. Study as a whole: Every recipient had anti-thymocyte globulin induction and 2 to 4 years of tacrolimus plus steroids. Points from the study as a whole: High graft-versus-host to host-versus-graft clonal ratios were found in allografts of patients who had graft-donor T cell macrochimerism. Recipient marrow showed GvH clones, some seen first in ileum or blood.

Clones were sequenced by immunoSEQ multiplex PCR, and TCRdb holds only the in-frame ones, with some missing. This sample has 21,000 or so clones, with around three fifths found just once. The germline gives CDR1 LNHNV, CDR2 YYDKDF (reference sequence). This CDR3 has 17 amino acids. The V segment lost 5 bases and the J segment 7 bases; nucleotides outside the gene matches: 15. Plated together were roughly 200,000 CFSE-labeled responder cells and roughly 200,000 irradiated, violet-dye-labeled stimulator cells. The sequences come from alloreactive CD4+ T cells from a mixed lymphocyte reaction culture, collected before intestinal transplant. Stated subset: CFSE-low proliferating T cells sorted from roughly six-day pre-transplant mixed lymphocyte reaction (GvH or HvG direction). This TCR was sampled from a human patient who received an intestinal transplant. V usage is TRBV15 and J usage is TRBJ2-2; 8 bases line up with TRBD1. The DNA for the CDR3 is TGTGCCACCAGCGGAGCATTCCGCAGGGGGCTCGGCGGGGAGCTGTTTTTT. Its protein product is CATSGAFRRGLGGELFF. Drawing the rest from reference TRBV15 and TRBJ2-2, the complete variable domain is DAMVIQNPRYQVTQFGKPVTLSCSQTLNHNVMYWYQQKSSQAPKLLFHYYDKDFNNEADTPDNFQSRRPNTSFCFLDIRSPGLGDTAMYLCATSGAFRRGLGGELFFGEGSRLTVL.